The rows below give T cell receptor beta chains drawn from one sample of a study of CXCR3-negative and CXCR3-positive naive CD8 T cells. TCRdb reprocessed the 5' RACE reads and stores each CDR3 protein as one record, lacking DNA. The sample yields over 50,000 distinct CDR3 sequences, of which the top ten take up 0.55% to 0.8%. Material: naive CXCR3+ CD8+ T cells from blood. These receptors came from a human donor in good health. Some clones in this sample may be carry-over from other donors' samples. CDR3s include the opening cysteine and the closing phenylalanine or tryptophan. Fields, in order: J gene, V gene, CDR3 protein.

J: TRBJ2-2; V: TRBV7-3; CDR3: CASSPTYTRGANTGELFF
J: TRBJ1-2; V: TRBV20-1; CDR3: CSARDPGDSNYGYTF
J: TRBJ2-1; V: TRBV5-1; CDR3: CASSLAQAGTSHDEQFF
J: TRBJ2-7; V: TRBV12-3/TRBV12-4; CDR3: CASSFKDFDEQYF
J: TRBJ2-5; V: TRBV11-2; CDR3: CASSTGMGNQETQYF
J: TRBJ2-2; V: TRBV7-3; CDR3: CASSSEGRNTGELFF
J: TRBJ2-7; V: TRBV29-1; CDR3: CSVEVGTGGDEQYF
J: TRBJ2-3; V: TRBV6-2/TRBV6-3; CDR3: CASSNTHTDTQYF
J: TRBJ2-7; V: TRBV20-1; CDR3: CSAMKRGESYEQYF
J: TRBJ2-2; V: TRBV29-1; CDR3: CSVGLGGENTGELFF
J: TRBJ2-7; V: TRBV7-9; CDR3: CASGIADPYEQYF
J: TRBJ2-4; V: TRBV4-1; CDR3: CASSQDRGNSLYIQYF
J: TRBJ2-5; V: TRBV12-3/TRBV12-4; CDR3: CASSSGPRGTQYF
J: TRBJ1-5; V: TRBV21-1; CDR3: CASSKPTPLRQSDLQPQHF
J: TRBJ2-1; V: TRBV20-1; CDR3: CSAMDRNSYNEQFF
J: TRBJ1-1; V: TRBV4-3; CDR3: CASKDGSYEAFF
J: TRBJ1-2; V: TRBV7-2; CDR3: CASSLEILAGLRNSGYTF
J: TRBJ2-6; V: TRBV28; CDR3: CASRRDRASGANVLTF
J: TRBJ1-2; V: TRBV28; CDR3: CASSTGGDGYTF
J: TRBJ2-2; V: TRBV7-2; CDR3: CASSLEAGNTGELFF
J: TRBJ1-1; V: TRBV7-9; CDR3: CASSPGQYTEAFF
J: TRBJ1-2; V: TRBV21-1; CDR3: CASSTPSGGKDYGYTF
J: TRBJ1-2; V: TRBV29-1; CDR3: CSVARGYGYTF
J: TRBJ2-7; V: TRBV3-1; CDR3: CASTSIDSYEQYF
J: TRBJ2-7; V: TRBV6-2/TRBV6-3; CDR3: CASSWDNSYEQYF
J: TRBJ2-7; V: TRBV23-1; CDR3: CASSPLDRGRPYEQYF
J: TRBJ2-5; V: TRBV7-9; CDR3: CASSTPRDQETQYF